This TCR beta chain was captured by sequencing in a study of OX40 agonist ivuxolimab in advanced cancers. On the study more broadly: Three patients showed partial responses: one hepatocellular carcinoma and two cutaneous melanoma cases. Study results and caveats: Also present in some nonresponders was a low level of normalized T-cell clonal expansion. In CD8+ T cells, expanded clones were on average more numerous than in CD4+.

Points on this clone: No antigen is known for it.

With baseline, cycle 4 day 1, and cycle 7 day 1 as timepoints, blood was sampled. Here immunoSEQ multiplex PCR was the method, and the copy in TCRdb shows in-frame clones only, minus some. The sample holds about 47,000 clones, roughly 84% seen once. Per germline, CDR1 MNHNS and CDR2 SASEGT. This CDR3 is built from 12 residues. Trimming left V 8 bases short and J 4 bases short, with 9 bases between. The sequence came from an adult with an advanced solid tumor such as melanoma, head and neck, liver or kidney cancer. This chain connects TRBV6-1 to TRBJ1-3, with no clear D. Sequenced here: CD4+ or CD8+ T cells sorted from blood, sampled in a trial of the OX40 agonist ivuxolimab. CDR3 amino acids: CASVGKGNTIYF. Here the CDR3 DNA reads TGTGCCAGCGTGGGGAAAGGAAACACCATATATTTT.